Shown below are 20 T cell receptor beta chains from a single sample sequenced in a study of cytomegalovirus exposure and HLA in healthy donors. With 60 Vbeta and 13 Jbeta primers, the PCR was carried out. TCRdb's copy holds only in-frame clones and misses some; the assay was immunoSEQ multiplex PCR. The sample has tens of thousands of clones. Sample: PBMCs. These receptors were taken from a woman aged 40 to 50 in good health and CMV-seropositive.

The gene calls are TRBV7-3 and TRBJ2-2; a weak D match, TRBD2 (5 bases). Trimming removed 2 bases from V and 0 bases from J, with 10 bases in between. There are 16 residues in the CDR3. Germline V CDR1 and CDR2: SGHTA, FQGTGA. CDR3 sequence: CASSLSLAANTGELFF. Written as DNA, the CDR3 is TGTGCCAGCAGCTTATCGCTAGCAGCGAACACCGGGGAGCTGTTTTTT.

The chain carries TRBV7-8 and TRBJ1-4; 8 bases fit TRBD1. There are 20 residues in the CDR3. After removal of 2 bases from V and 1 base from J, the junction contained 15 bases not matched to a gene. Germline-derived CDR1 and CDR2 are SGHVS and FQNEAQ. The CDR3 DNA follows: TGTGCCAGCAGCTTATATTTAATCTCCGACACAGGGGGAACTAATGAAAAACTGTTTTTT. This gives the protein CASSLYLISDTGGTNEKLFF.

The rearrangement uses TRBV28 and TRBJ2-7, with 7 bases aligning to TRBD1. Germline CDR1 is MDHEN and CDR2 is SYDVKM. The CDR3 is 14 residues long. The J segment lost 4 bases and the V segment lost 5 bases, leaving 8 bases of the junction unmatched. The CDR3 sequence is CASSPPGQSYEQYF. The CDR3 coding sequence is TGTGCCAGCAGTCCTCCGGGACAGTCTTACGAGCAGTACTTC.

The CDR3 sequence is CASSLGGFYYNSPLHF. CDR3 nucleotide sequence: TGTGCCAGCAGCTTGGGCGGTTTCTACTATAATTCACCCCTCCACTTT. This chain uses TRBV5-6 with TRBJ1-6; no clear D. The CDR3 spans 16 residues. The V end was cut by 0 bases, the J end by 3 bases, with 10 bases between. Germline CDR1 reads SGHDT; CDR2 reads YYEEEE.

The chain joins TRBV10-2 to TRBJ1-1; D might be TRBD1 (6 bases). Germline-derived CDR1 and CDR2 are WSHSY and SAAADI. This CDR3 contains 15 residues. V lost 2 bases and J lost 7, with 17 bases in between. CDR3 protein: CASSEGGAEVLEAFF. The CDR3 region has the DNA TGCGCCAGCAGTGAGGGGGGGGCAGAAGTGCTTGAAGCTTTCTTT.

CDR3 amino acids: CASSHLPSSHGQGVETQYF. The CDR3 DNA reads as TGTGCCAGCAGTCATCTACCCAGCAGTCACGGACAGGGGGTCGAGACCCAGTACTTC. The V and J genes are TRBV28 and TRBJ2-5; TRBD1 aligns across 10 bases. The CDR3 is 19 amino acids. J gave up 5 bases and V 5 bases, and 20 bases lay outside the gene matches. From germline, CDR1 is MDHEN and CDR2 SYDVKM. The whole variable domain, filled in from reference TRBV28 and TRBJ2-5, reads DVKVTQSSRYLVKRTGEKVFLECVQDMDHENMFWYRQDPGLGLRLIYFSYDVKMKEKGDIPEGYSVSREKKERFSLILESASTNQTSMYLCASSHLPSSHGQGVETQYFGPGTRLLVL.

The chain recombines TRBV15 with TRBJ2-7, with 7 bases that match TRBD2. Germline-derived CDR1 and CDR2 are LNHNV and YYDKDF (reference sequence). This CDR3 is 15 amino acids long. After removal of 1 base from V and 0 bases from J, the junction contained 3 bases not matched to a gene. CDR3 nucleotide sequence: TGTGCCACCAGCAGAGGGCTAGCGGCCTCCTACGAGCAGTACTTC. This encodes CATSRGLAASYEQYF.

The V call is TRBV14, the J call TRBJ1-1; D gene ambiguous. Germline CDR1 and CDR2: SGHDN and FVKESK. Trimming stripped 0 bases from V and 2 bases from J, with 7 bases between. The CDR3 has 14 amino acids. In nucleotides, the CDR3 is TGTGCCAGCAGCCAAGATTGGGCTAACACTGAAGCTTTCTTT. Protein: CASSQDWANTEAFF.

The chain recombines TRBV5-1 with TRBJ2-1; a possible D gene is TRBD1 (8 bases). V was cut by 4 bases and J by 4 bases, with 18 bases left in between. This CDR3 region has 16 residues. In germline, CDR1 is SGHRS, CDR2 YFSETQ. This chain's CDR3 is CASSATGGRVYNEQFF. CDR3 nucleotides: TGCGCCAGCAGCGCTACAGGGGGGAGGGTTTACAATGAGCAGTTCTTC. Complete variable domain (other parts from reference TRBV5-1 and TRBJ2-1): KAGVTQTPRYLIKTRGQQVTLSCSPISGHRSVSWYQQTPGQGLQFLFEYFSETQRNKGNFPGRFSGRQFSNSRSEMNVSTLELGDSALYLCASSATGGRVYNEQFFGPGTRLTVL.

The rearrangement joins TRBV19 to TRBJ1-5; TRBD1 agrees at 7 bases. Germline CDR1 LNHDA, CDR2 SQIVND (reference sequence). V lost 4 bases to trimming and J lost 7 bases; unmatched junction nucleotides: 7. This CDR3 has 14 amino acids. The CDR3 sequence: CASSSPGGRQPQHF. The CDR3, as DNA: TGTGCCAGTAGTAGCCCAGGGGGGCGGCAGCCCCAGCATTTT.

As to this clone: This sample includes further DNA sequences coding for the same CDR3. The J gene is TRBJ2-5, the V gene TRBV10-3; 11 bases are shared with TRBD2. From germline, CDR1 is ENHRY and CDR2 SYGVKD. V dropped 6 bases and J dropped 5; count of bases not matched to a gene: 8. CDR3 length equals 15 residues. In DNA, the CDR3 is TGTGCCATCAGCGGACTAGCGGGTGGGGGGGAGACCCAGTACTTC. It encodes CAISGLAGGGETQYF.

The CDR3 region is CASSPSEDQPQHF. CDR3 coding DNA: TGTGCCAGCTCACCATCCGAGGATCAGCCCCAGCATTTT. The rearrangement uses TRBV18 and TRBJ1-5, with D hard to call. The V gene lost 2 bases and the J gene lost 5 bases, with 7 bases spanning the gap. Germline V gene data show CDR1 as KGHSH and CDR2 as LQKENI. The CDR3 covers 13 residues. The variable domain in full, completed from reference TRBV18 and TRBJ1-5, reads NAGVMQNPRHLVRRRGQEARLRCSPMKGHSHVYWYRQLPEEGLKFMVYLQKENIIDESGMPKERFSAEFPKEGPSILRIQQVVRGDSAAYFCASSPSEDQPQHFGDGTRLSIL.

This chain connects TRBV11-2 to TRBJ1-3, with D possibly being TRBD1 (6 bases). Germline V lookup: CDR1 SGHAT, CDR2 FQNNGV. V lost 1 base, J lost 0 bases, and 13 bases lay in between. The CDR3 runs 17 residues. The CDR3 is CASSLVPGVHSGNTIYF. The CDR3 DNA sequence: TGTGCCAGCAGCTTAGTCCCAGGGGTTCACTCTGGAAACACCATATATTTT.

The chain joins TRBV11-2 to TRBJ2-7; 7 bases map to TRBD1. This CDR3 is built from 15 residues. Germline V gives CDR1 SGHAT, CDR2 FQNNGV. The V gene end was trimmed by 4 bases and the J gene end by 4 bases; junction bases not matched to a gene: 10. The CDR3 bases are TGTGCCAGCAGCTCCACAGGGGCGAACCCTTACGAGCAGTACTTC. This sequence encodes CASSSTGANPYEQYF.

The chain recombines TRBV9 with TRBJ1-2; the D gene is possibly TRBD1 (6 bases). Per germline, CDR1 SGDLS and CDR2 YYNGEE. Deletions cut 0 bases from V and 1 base from J, with 10 bases between. The CDR3 runs to 15 residues. In nucleotides, the CDR3 is TGTGCCAGCAGCGTAGAGGGGGAAAATAACTATGGCTACACCTTC. This encodes CASSVEGENNYGYTF. The variable domain in full, completed from reference TRBV9 and TRBJ1-2, reads DSGVTQTPKHLITATGQRVTLRCSPRSGDLSVYWYQQSLDQGLQFLIQYYNGEERAKGNILERFSAQQFPDLHSELNLSSLELGDSALYFCASSVEGENNYGYTFGSGTRLTVV.

The chain joins TRBV11-2 to TRBJ1-4; possibly TRBD1 for D (6 bases). V was cut by 3 bases and J by 8 bases, with 16 bases left in between. The length of the CDR3 is 15 residues. From germline, CDR1 is SGHAT and CDR2 FQNNGV. The CDR3 here is CASSFSQGIKEKLFF. In nucleotides, the CDR3 is TGTGCCAGCAGCTTTTCTCAGGGGATTAAGGAAAAACTGTTTTTT.

The CDR3 protein is CASRPSGSQETQYF. DNA of the CDR3: TGTGCCAGCAGACCGAGCGGGAGCCAAGAGACCCAGTACTTC. The chain is built from TRBV28 and TRBJ2-5, with 8 bases lining up with TRBD2. Germline V gene lookup returns CDR1 MDHEN and CDR2 SYDVKM. The V segment lost 6 bases and the J segment 1 base; nucleotides outside the gene matches: 4. The CDR3 loop spans 14 amino acids.

The J gene is TRBJ2-3, the V gene TRBV7-3; 8 bases line up with TRBD2. CDR1 and CDR2 (germline): SGHTA, FQGTGA. The CDR3 extends over 16 amino acids. With 0 bases clipped from V and 3 bases from J, the junction kept 5 bases outside the gene matches. The CDR3 spells CASSLTAGGATDTQYF. For the CDR3, the DNA is TGTGCCAGCAGCTTAACGGCGGGAGGAGCTACAGATACGCAGTATTTT.

The J gene is TRBJ1-1, the V gene TRBV2; D is perhaps TRBD1 (5 bases). The CDR3 extends over 11 amino acids. Trimming pared 6 bases from V and 9 bases from J, leaving 11 bases between. Germline assignment: CDR1 SNHLY and CDR2 FYNNEI. CDR3 coding DNA: TGTGCCAGCAGAGAAACAGGTAAAGCTTTCTTT. Protein product: CASRETGKAFF. Using reference TRBV2 and TRBJ1-1 for the parts outside the CDR3, the full variable domain is EPEVTQTPSHQVTQMGQEVILRCVPISNHLYFYWYRQILGQKVEFLVSFYNNEISEKSEIFDDQFSVERPDGSNFTLKIRSTKLEDSAMYFCASRETGKAFFGQGTRLTVV.

The chain recombines TRBV20-1 with TRBJ1-2, with D uncertain. The germline CDR1 and CDR2 sequences are DFQATT and SNEGSKA (reference sequence). The CDR3 spans 10 residues. The V and J ends lost 7 bases and 8 bases respectively, with 11 bases between them. DNA of the CDR3: TGCAGTGGGCTACTCGGGGGCTACACCTTC. Translated, it gives CSGLLGGYTF.